Each of the 29 T cell receptor beta chains below was sequenced from the same sample in a study of early T cells in non-severe SARS-CoV-2 infection (dated by TCRdb to about 2021). The receptor library was made with 5' RACE. The sequencer listed for this sample is NextSeq 500. TCRdb reanalyzed the raw reads on its own, using fastp at Q25 for trimming and MiXCR for clone calling, and kept in-frame beta chains. A single entry per CDR3 protein holds the most common genes and DNA from its merged rows. This sample comprises 55,000 to 80,000 distinct CDR3 sequences, approximately 10% of them detected only once. In total, the top ten clones hold 5% to 7% of the sample. The starting material was whole blood, obtained at baseline. Source of these receptors: an adult who was a healthcare worker with PCR-confirmed SARS-CoV-2 infection or an uninfected control (not recorded which).

In this sample, this clonotype turned up a few times. This rearrangement joins TRBV11-2 to TRBJ2-5; a possible D gene is TRBD2 (6 bases). The V gene's germline CDR1 is SGHAT and CDR2 FQNNGV. The CDR3 is made up of 18 amino acids. V gave up 4 bases and J gave up 1 base, with 22 bases separating them. The DNA of the CDR3 is TGTGCCAGCAGCTCACCTCCCCGGGGGACGGTTCTCCAAGAGACCCAGTACTTC. This gives the protein CASSSPPRGTVLQETQYF.

This clonotype was seen only a few times. The chain combines TRBV10-2 with TRBJ1-5, with TRBD1 identical over 9 bases. The germline V gene has CDR1 WSHSY and CDR2 SAAADI. V lost 7 bases to trimming and J lost 4 bases; unmatched junction nucleotides: 8. This CDR3 spans 15 amino acids. DNA of the CDR3: TGCGCCAGCACTGACAGGGGGTTAGGGAATCAGCCCCAGCATTTT. It specifies CASTDRGLGNQPQHF.

The chain recombines TRBV18 with TRBJ2-3; D gene unclear. V lost 2 bases, J lost 6 bases, and 18 bases lay in between. Per the germline V gene, CDR1 is KGHSH and CDR2 is LQKENI. The CDR3 contains 16 residues. CDR3 in amino acids: CASSPLPGQPPDTQYF. CDR3 sequence (DNA): TGTGCCAGCTCACCATTACCGGGCCAACCCCCCGATACGCAGTATTTT.

The CDR3 nucleotides are TGCAGCGTTGTTGCCGTCGTGGTAAACTTATACAATGAGCAGTTCTTC. This translates into CSVVAVVVNLYNEQFF. The chain has TRBV29-1 and TRBJ2-1; unclear D gene. The germline V gene has CDR1 SQVTM and CDR2 ANQGSEA. V was cut by 4 bases and J by 4 bases, with 20 bases left in between. The CDR3 contains 16 residues.

Only a few counts were recorded for this clonotype. The V and J genes are TRBV25-1 and TRBJ1-4; D uncertain. Deletions cut 4 bases from V and 8 bases from J, with 14 bases between. Germline lookup yields CDR1 MGHDK and CDR2 SYGVNS. The CDR3 length is 14 residues. The CDR3 sequence is CASSAPNPGEKLFF. As DNA, the CDR3 is TGTGCCAGCAGTGCACCCAACCCCGGGGAAAAACTGTTTTTT.

This clonotype has a count of ten or more. The chain combines TRBV12-3 or TRBV12-4 with TRBJ2-3; TRBD1 is a possible D gene (6 bases). Trimming left V 7 bases short and J 0 bases short, with 14 bases between. The length of the CDR3 is 15 residues. CDR3 sequence reads: CASTQDSISTDTQYF. The CDR3, as DNA: TGTGCCAGCACCCAGGACAGCATTAGCACAGATACGCAGTATTTT.

Remarks on this clonotype: Since the CDR3 does not end with the conserved phenylalanine or tryptophan, this likely comes from a read error. V gene TRBV19 combines with J gene TRBJ2-5; D is tentatively TRBD1 or TRBD2 (6 bases each). V was clipped by 5 bases and J by 2 bases, with 24 bases between them. The CDR3 spans 18 residues. CDR1 and CDR2 from the germline V gene are LNHDA and SQIVND (reference sequence). CDR3 nucleotides: TGTGCCAGTAGTTCGGGACACGGGGGACACCCGACGCAAGAGACCCAGTACTCC. Amino acid sequence: CASSSGHGGHPTQETQYS.

In this sample, this clonotype turned up a few times. J is TRBJ2-7 and V is TRBV7-9; the match to TRBD2 covers 8 bases. The germline CDR1 and CDR2 sequences are SEHNR and FQNEAQ (reference sequence). This CDR3 contains 14 residues. The V and J ends lost 5 bases and 2 bases, in that order; junction bases with no gene match: 5. The CDR3: CASSQRELTYEQYF. DNA of the CDR3: TGTGCCAGCAGCCAGCGGGAGCTAACCTACGAGCAGTACTTC.

This clonotype was picked up many times. The genes are TRBV18 and TRBJ2-5, with D unresolved. Germline CDR1 KGHSH, CDR2 LQKENI. Trimming removed 3 bases at V and 4 bases at J, with 9 bases between. The CDR3 spans 13 residues. The CDR3, as DNA: TGTGCCAGCTCACCTCCCGACGGAGAGACCCAGTACTTC. It specifies CASSPPDGETQYF.

This clonotype was recorded many times. The chain employs TRBV20-1 and TRBJ1-1; D gene ambiguous. Germline CDR1 and CDR2: DFQATT and SNEGSKA (reference sequence). The CDR3 sequence is 13 residues long. Trimming shortened V by 4 bases and J by 3 bases, and 12 bases separated the two germline ends. In DNA, the CDR3 is TGCAGTGCTAAGGAGGGCCCGGACACTGAAGCTTTCTTT. This codes for CSAKEGPDTEAFF.

This clonotype occurred many times. This rearrangement joins TRBV6-6 to TRBJ1-4; D gene unclear. The germline V gene encodes CDR1 MNHNY and CDR2 SVGAGI (reference sequence). CDR3 length equals 15 residues. The ends were cut back, 4 bases at V and 2 bases at J, with 11 bases in the middle. CDR3 residues: CASSSRPATNEKLFF. Written as DNA, the CDR3 is TGTGCCAGCAGTTCCCGACCTGCGACTAATGAAAAACTGTTTTTT.

The chain couples TRBV5-1 to TRBJ1-1; 8 nucleotides align to TRBD1. The CDR3 extends over 16 amino acids. Germline CDR1 is SGHRS and CDR2 is YFSETQ. With V trimmed by 0 bases and J by 5 bases, 9 bases remained unmatched. The CDR3 coding sequence is TGCGCCAGCAGCTTGGGCCCAGGGGGCGCGGGAACTGAAGCTTTCTTT. Translation gives CASSLGPGGAGTEAFF.

This clonotype occurred many times. The chain carries TRBV5-6 and TRBJ2-2; D perhaps matches TRBD2 (6 bases). The CDR3 has 16 residues. Deletions cut 0 bases from V and 6 bases from J, with 15 bases between. Looked up from germline, CDR1 is SGHDT and CDR2 is YYEEEE. The CDR3 sequence is CASSLATSSRSGELFF. The CDR3 region has the DNA TGTGCCAGCAGCTTGGCAACTAGCTCCCGTTCCGGGGAGCTGTTTTTT.

This clonotype has more than one count but fewer than ten. V and J are TRBV12-3 or TRBV12-4 and TRBJ2-1; 10 bases agree with TRBD2. This CDR3 comprises 17 residues. After removal of 7 bases from V and 0 bases from J, the junction contained 9 bases not matched to a gene. CDR3 nucleotide sequence: TGTGCCAGCACCCGGACTAGCGGCATTAGCTCCTACAATGAGCAGTTCTTC. This gives the protein CASTRTSGISSYNEQFF.

There are a few counts of this clonotype. The gene calls are TRBV12-3 or TRBV12-4 and TRBJ1-5; D might be TRBD1 (5 bases). There are 13 residues in the CDR3. V lost 5 bases and J lost 4, with 9 bases in between. This CDR3 is CASSQTGNQPQHF. The CDR3 region has the DNA TGTGCCAGCAGTCAAACAGGAAATCAGCCCCAGCATTTT.

This clonotype was observed a handful of times. This sequence joins TRBV29-1 and TRBJ2-7; 8 nucleotides align to TRBD2. Germline V gene data show CDR1 as SQVTM and CDR2 as ANQGSEA. With 6 bases clipped from V and 5 bases from J, the junction kept 9 bases outside the gene matches. The CDR3 length is 13 residues. The CDR3, as DNA: TGCAGCGTCTCCCCGGGGGGGGCTCACGAGCAGTACTTC. This sequence encodes CSVSPGGAHEQYF.

On this clonotype: An end of the junction differs from the germline gene, which may be a read error. The genes are TRBV6-2 or TRBV6-3 and TRBJ1-3; D ambiguous. Germline V gene data show CDR1 as MNHEY and CDR2 as SVGEGT. There are 13 residues in the CDR3. The CDR3 DNA reads TGTGCCAGCAGACCCACCTCTGAAAACACCATATATTTT. It is translated as CASRPTSENTIYF.

In the case of this clonotype: This may come from a read error, since a much larger clone is one base off. The CDR3 coding sequence is TGTGCCAGCCGGAAAGGATTTTCTGGAAACACCATATATTTT. This codes for CASRKGFSGNTIYF. The rearrangement links TRBV7-9 to TRBJ1-3; no reliable D call. Per germline, CDR1 SEHNR and CDR2 FQNEAQ (reference sequence). V dropped 8 bases and J dropped 1 base, with 12 bases sitting between them. The CDR3 contains 14 residues.

This clonotype was observed a few times. V is TRBV7-2 and J is TRBJ1-6; TRBD1 aligns across 7 bases. J gave up 10 bases and V 3 bases, and 3 bases lay outside the gene matches. Germline CDR1 is SGHTA and CDR2 is FQGNSA. The CDR3 sequence is 13 residues long. The CDR3 protein is CASSFRDSSPLHF. The CDR3 nucleotides are TGTGCCAGCAGCTTCCGGGACAGCTCACCCCTCCACTTT.

The V gene is TRBV2, the J gene TRBJ2-1; no reliable D call. The CDR3 runs to 13 residues. CDR1 and CDR2 (germline): SNHLY, FYNNEI. V lost 1 base, J lost 3 bases, and 4 bases lay in between. CDR3 coding DNA: TGTGCCAGCAGTGAAGACAGCTACAATGAGCAGTTCTTC. Protein product: CASSEDSYNEQFF. The entire variable domain, with the rest obtained from reference TRBV2 and TRBJ2-1, is as follows: EPEVTQTPSHQVTQMGQEVILRCVPISNHLYFYWYRQILGQKVEFLVSFYNNEISEKSEIFDDQFSVERPDGSNFTLKIRSTKLEDSAMYFCASSEDSYNEQFFGPGTRLTVL.

This clonotype occurred many times. The genes are TRBV5-6 and TRBJ2-1; the D is unclear. Germline CDR1 reads SGHDT; CDR2 reads YYEEEE. This CDR3 contains 11 residues. The V end lost 4 bases, the J end lost 7 bases, and 6 bases lay between the germline ends. This CDR3 is CASSRINEQFF. Here the CDR3 DNA reads TGTGCCAGCAGCCGGATAAATGAGCAGTTCTTC.

The sample holds a few counts of this clonotype. This chain links TRBV6-6 with TRBJ2-1; D may be TRBD1 (5 bases). CDR1 and CDR2 (germline): MNHNY, SVGAGI (reference sequence). The V end was cut by 6 bases, the J end by 5 bases, with 11 bases between. The CDR3 spans 13 residues. CDR3 coding DNA: TGTGCCAGCAGCCGGTTCAGGGACAATGAGCAGTTCTTC. Its protein product is CASSRFRDNEQFF.

The chain has TRBV9 and TRBJ2-3; 9 bases align to TRBD2. Germline assignment: CDR1 SGDLS and CDR2 YYNGEE. This CDR3 region has 18 residues. J lost 3 bases, V lost 5 bases, and 16 bases had no gene match. The CDR3: CASSPFYSAGGITDTQYF. CDR3 coding DNA: TGTGCCAGCAGTCCCTTTTACTCAGCGGGAGGTATAACAGATACGCAGTATTTT.

In this sample, this clonotype turned up many times. Here the CDR3 reads CASSSRRWGTEAFF. The CDR3 region has the DNA TGTGCCAGCAGCTCTAGGAGATGGGGCACTGAAGCTTTCTTT. V usage is TRBV13 and J usage is TRBJ1-1; D is uncertain. CDR3 size: 14 residues. Germline V gene lookup returns CDR1 PRHDT and CDR2 FYEKMQ (reference sequence). Trimming cost V 4 bases and J 4 bases, with 13 bases left between them.

This clonotype was recorded many times. V gene TRBV7-2 combines with J gene TRBJ1-6; D might be TRBD1 (5 bases). CDR3 length: 15 amino acids. The ends were cut back, 5 bases at V and 1 base at J, with 9 bases in the middle. The germline CDR1 and CDR2 sequences are SGHTA and FQGNSA. The CDR3 protein is CASSTGGSYNSPLHF. The CDR3 nucleotides read TGTGCCAGCAGCACCGGGGGGTCCTATAATTCACCCCTCCACTTT.

This clonotype appeared many times. The J gene is TRBJ2-7, the V gene TRBV24-1; TRBD1 matches at 7 bases. J was trimmed by 2 bases and V by 3 bases; bases with no gene match: 6. The CDR3 sequence is 15 residues long. Germline V gene sequence: CDR1 KGHDR, CDR2 SFDVKD. Written as DNA, the CDR3 is TGTGCCACCAGTGATCCCCGGGACAGCCCCTACGAGCAGTACTTC. Translating gives CATSDPRDSPYEQYF.

This clonotype turned up a few times. This chain connects TRBV28 to TRBJ1-4; D possibly corresponds to TRBD1 (5 bases). The CDR3 consists of 15 residues. Germline loops: CDR1 MDHEN, CDR2 SYDVKM. V lost 5 bases to trimming and J lost 4 bases, with 14 bases between them. Written as DNA, the CDR3 is TGTGCCAGCAGTGAGGTAGACAGTGGTAATGAAAAACTGTTTTTT. Translated, it gives CASSEVDSGNEKLFF. Combining the CDR3 with reference TRBV28 and TRBJ1-4 gives the whole variable domain DVKVTQSSRYLVKRTGEKVFLECVQDMDHENMFWYRQDPGLGLRLIYFSYDVKMKEKGDIPEGYSVSREKKERFSLILESASTNQTSMYLCASSEVDSGNEKLFFGSGTQLSVL.

The V and J genes are TRBV7-9 and TRBJ1-1; maybe TRBD1 (5 bases). The CDR3 contains 12 residues. With 5 bases removed from V and 5 bases from J, the gap between germline ends came to 9 bases. CDR1 and CDR2 (germline): SEHNR, FQNEAQ (reference sequence). CDR3 bases: TGTGCCAGCAGCGTAACAGGTACTGAAGCTTTCTTT. This codes for CASSVTGTEAFF.

This clonotype was counted between two and nine times. The chain uses TRBV5-1 and TRBJ2-7; D is unclear. In germline, CDR1 is SGHRS, CDR2 YFSETQ. This CDR3 spans 14 amino acids. V lost 1 base, J lost 0 bases, and 8 bases lay in between. CDR3 DNA: TGCGCCAGCAGCTTGTTCCCCACCTCCTACGAGCAGTACTTC. Translation: CASSLFPTSYEQYF.